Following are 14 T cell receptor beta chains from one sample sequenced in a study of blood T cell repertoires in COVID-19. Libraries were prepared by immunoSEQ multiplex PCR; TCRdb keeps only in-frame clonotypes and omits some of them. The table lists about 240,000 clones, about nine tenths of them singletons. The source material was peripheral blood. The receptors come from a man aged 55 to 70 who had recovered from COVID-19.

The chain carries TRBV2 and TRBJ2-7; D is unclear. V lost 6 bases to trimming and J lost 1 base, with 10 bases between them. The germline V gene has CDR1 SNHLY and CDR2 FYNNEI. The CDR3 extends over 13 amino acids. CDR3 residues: CASRGEVSYEQYV. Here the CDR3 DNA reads TGTGCCAGCAGAGGTGAGGTTTCCTACGAGCAGTACGTC.

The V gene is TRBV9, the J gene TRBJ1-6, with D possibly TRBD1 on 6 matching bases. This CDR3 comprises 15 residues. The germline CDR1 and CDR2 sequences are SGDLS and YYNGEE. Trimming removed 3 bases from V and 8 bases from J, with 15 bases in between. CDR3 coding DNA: TGTGCCAGCAGCGAGGCCCAGGGGTTGTATTCACCCCTCCACTTT. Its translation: CASSEAQGLYSPLHF.

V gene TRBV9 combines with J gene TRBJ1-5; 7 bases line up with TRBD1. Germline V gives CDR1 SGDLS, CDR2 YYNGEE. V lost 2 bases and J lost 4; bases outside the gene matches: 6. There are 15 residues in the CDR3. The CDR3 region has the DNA TGTGCCAGCAGCGTTGGACAGGAGGCTAATCAGCCCCAGCATTTT. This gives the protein CASSVGQEANQPQHF.

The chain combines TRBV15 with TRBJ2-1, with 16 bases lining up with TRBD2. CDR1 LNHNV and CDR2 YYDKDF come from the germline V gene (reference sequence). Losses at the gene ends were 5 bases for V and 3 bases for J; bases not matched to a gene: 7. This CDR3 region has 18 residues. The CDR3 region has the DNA TGTGCCACCAGCCCGGTGGGACTAGCGGGGGGGAACTACAATGAGCAGTTCTTC. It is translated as CATSPVGLAGGNYNEQFF.

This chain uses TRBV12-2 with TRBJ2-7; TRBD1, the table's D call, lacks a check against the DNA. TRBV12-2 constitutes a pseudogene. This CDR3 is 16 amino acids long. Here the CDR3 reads CASRTLDKGLQGEQYF. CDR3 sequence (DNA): TGTGCAAGTCGCACACTGGACAAGGGCCTACAAGGCGAGCAGTACTTC.

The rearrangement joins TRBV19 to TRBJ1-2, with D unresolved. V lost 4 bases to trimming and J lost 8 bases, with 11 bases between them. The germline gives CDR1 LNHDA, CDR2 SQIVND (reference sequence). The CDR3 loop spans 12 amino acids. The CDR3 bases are TGTGCCAGTAGTAGGGTTGAGGGCGGCTACACCTTC. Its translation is CASSRVEGGYTF. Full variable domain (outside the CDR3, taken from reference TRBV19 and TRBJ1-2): DGGITQSPKYLFRKEGQNVTLSCEQNLNHDAMYWYRQDPGQGLRLIYYSQIVNDFQKGDIAEGYSVSREKKESFPLTVTSAQKNPTAFYLCASSRVEGGYTFGSGTRLTVV.

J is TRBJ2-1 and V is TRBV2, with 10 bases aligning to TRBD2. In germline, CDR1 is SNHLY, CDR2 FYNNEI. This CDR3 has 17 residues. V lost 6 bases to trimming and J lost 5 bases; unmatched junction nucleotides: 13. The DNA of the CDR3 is TGTGCCAGCAGAATAGAGATCGGACTAGCGGTAAACAATGAGCAGTTCTTC. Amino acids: CASRIEIGLAVNNEQFF.

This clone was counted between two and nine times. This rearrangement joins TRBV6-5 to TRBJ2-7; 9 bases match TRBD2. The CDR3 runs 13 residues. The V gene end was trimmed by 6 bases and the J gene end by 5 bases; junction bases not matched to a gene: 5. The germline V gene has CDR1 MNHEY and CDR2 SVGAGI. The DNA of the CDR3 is TGTGCCAGCAGGCTTCCTAGCGGGGACGAGCAGTACTTC. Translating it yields CASRLPSGDEQYF.

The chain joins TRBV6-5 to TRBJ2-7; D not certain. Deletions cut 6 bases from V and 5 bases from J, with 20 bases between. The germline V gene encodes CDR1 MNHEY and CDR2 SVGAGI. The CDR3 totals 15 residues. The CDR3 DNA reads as TGTGCCAGCAGCCGCCCCAACAGAGAATGGCACGAGCAGTACTTC. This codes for CASSRPNREWHEQYF.

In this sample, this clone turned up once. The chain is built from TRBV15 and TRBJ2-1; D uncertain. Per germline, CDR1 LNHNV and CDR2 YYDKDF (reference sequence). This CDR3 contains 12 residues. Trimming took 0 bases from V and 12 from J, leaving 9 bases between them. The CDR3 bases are TGTGCCACCAGCAGAGATCTGCGCGTGCAGTTCTTC. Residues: CATSRDLRVQFF.

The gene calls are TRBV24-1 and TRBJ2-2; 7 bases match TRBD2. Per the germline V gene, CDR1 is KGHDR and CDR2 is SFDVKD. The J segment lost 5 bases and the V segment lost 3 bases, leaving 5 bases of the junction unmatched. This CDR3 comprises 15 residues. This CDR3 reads CATSDERGGTGELFF. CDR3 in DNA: TGTGCCACCAGTGATGAGCGGGGCGGGACCGGGGAGCTGTTTTTT.

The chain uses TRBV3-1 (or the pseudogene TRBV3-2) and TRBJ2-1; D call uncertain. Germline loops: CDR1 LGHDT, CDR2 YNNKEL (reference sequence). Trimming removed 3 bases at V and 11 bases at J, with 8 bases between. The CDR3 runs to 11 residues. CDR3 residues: CASSHMAQQFF. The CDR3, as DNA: TGTGCCAGCAGCCACATGGCCCAGCAGTTCTTC.

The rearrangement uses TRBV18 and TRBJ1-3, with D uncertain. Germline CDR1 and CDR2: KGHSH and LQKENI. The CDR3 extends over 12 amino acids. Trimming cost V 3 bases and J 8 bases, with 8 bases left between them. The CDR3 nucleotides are TGTGCCAGCTCACCCGTCGGGGACACCATATATTTT. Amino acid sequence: CASSPVGDTIYF.

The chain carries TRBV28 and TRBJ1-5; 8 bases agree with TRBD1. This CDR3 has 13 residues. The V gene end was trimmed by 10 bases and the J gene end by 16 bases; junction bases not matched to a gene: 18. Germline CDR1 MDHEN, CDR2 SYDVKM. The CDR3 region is CATKVTTWDRNHF. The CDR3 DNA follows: TGTGCCACCAAAGTTACAACGTGGGACAGGAACCATTTT.